Following are 18 T cell receptor beta chains from one sample sequenced in a study of graft-versus-host responses after intestinal transplantation (dated by TCRdb to the early 2020s). Libraries were made using the immunoSEQ multiplex PCR assay. Imported from immuneACCESS, the table was reduced by TCRdb to in-frame sequences with V and J called. These copies leave out some clones; in studies compared against another copy, an unresolved V gene accounts for under half, and the cause of the remainder is not known. For this sample the table gives approximately 89,000 clones, of which around nine tenths were detected only once. The top ten clonotypes cover 0.15% to 0.2% of the sample. Which antigens these TCRs recognize remains unknown. This specimen's time point label, interpreted: cells obtained before transplantation from donor or recipient. The sequencing here drew on unstimulated CD4+ T cells sorted from spleen or lymph node cells, taken before intestinal transplant. All receptors derive from a human donor who received an intestinal transplant.

The chain recombines TRBV28 with TRBJ2-4; D is possibly TRBD1 (6 bases). Germline-derived CDR1 and CDR2 are MDHEN and SYDVKM. Trimming took 3 bases from V and 0 from J, leaving 12 bases between them. The CDR3 is made up of 16 amino acids. CDR3 in DNA: TGTGCCAGCAGTTTGGGGGCTGGAGGAGCCAAAAACATTCAGTACTTC. It is translated as CASSLGAGGAKNIQYF.

This chain uses TRBV5-1 with TRBJ1-6; TRBD1 agrees at 8 bases. V was clipped by 4 bases and J by 8 bases; unmatched bases: 8. CDR1 is SGHRS, CDR2 YFSETQ, per germline. The CDR3 has 15 residues. In DNA, the CDR3 is TGCGCCAGCAGCCCAGGACAGGGTGACGATTCACCCCTCCACTTT. Its translation is CASSPGQGDDSPLHF.

This sequence joins TRBV6-1 and TRBJ1-2; D is uncertain. CDR1 and CDR2 from the germline V gene are MNHNS and SASEGT. With 6 bases removed from V and 4 bases from J, the gap between germline ends came to 12 bases. CDR3 length: 13 residues. CDR3 sequence reads: CASRSEGGYGYTF. DNA for the CDR3: TGTGCCAGCAGATCTGAGGGTGGCTATGGCTACACCTTC.

A remark on this clone: The same CDR3 arises from other DNA sequences in this sample as well. V usage is TRBV7-7 and J usage is TRBJ2-1; D remains unclear. Trimming cost V 2 bases and J 9 bases, with 8 bases left between them. The CDR3 runs to 12 residues. Germline-derived CDR1 and CDR2 are SSHAT and FNYEAQ (reference sequence). Written as DNA, the CDR3 is TGTGCCAGCAGCTTATATGGCGGTGAGCAGTTCTTC. This sequence encodes CASSLYGGEQFF.

CDR3 loop: CASLHPGSYTQYF. The CDR3 bases are TGTGCCAGTCTGCACCCGGGATCCTATACGCAGTATTTT. This sequence joins TRBV6-5 and TRBJ2-3; TRBD2 is a possible D gene (5 bases). The CDR3 is made up of 13 amino acids. The V end lost 9 bases, the J end lost 7 bases, and 17 bases lay between the germline ends. CDR1 and CDR2 (germline): MNHEY, SVGAGI.

The chain employs TRBV6-6 and TRBJ1-2, with a weak D call TRBD1 (5 bases). The germline V and J ends were trimmed by 6 bases and 6 bases, with 14 bases remaining between them. The CDR3 length is 13 residues. From germline, CDR1 is MNHNY and CDR2 SVGAGI (reference sequence). CDR3 nucleotide sequence: TGTGCCAGCAGACCCGGGACTACTAATGGCTACACCTTC. Translated, it gives CASRPGTTNGYTF.

The chain uses TRBV29-1 and TRBJ1-6; TRBD1 aligns across 10 bases. Germline values: CDR1 SQVTM, CDR2 ANQGSEA. Losses at the gene ends were 6 bases for V and 7 bases for J; bases not matched to a gene: 9. This CDR3 region has 15 residues. The CDR3 nucleotides are TGCAGCGTCAAAATTGGGACAGGGGACAATTCACCCCTCCACTTT. Translation: CSVKIGTGDNSPLHF.

This sequence joins TRBV27 and TRBJ1-2; D is undetermined. CDR1 and CDR2 from the germline V gene are MNHEY and SMNVEV (reference sequence). CDR3 size: 13 residues. V was cut by 6 bases and J by 3 bases, with 11 bases left in between. The CDR3 is CASRRRQDYGYTF. In DNA form, the CDR3 reads TGTGCCAGCAGGCGTCGGCAGGACTATGGCTACACCTTC.

This clone appeared a single time. CDR3 sequence: CASSPLTGAQETQYF. The CDR3 DNA is TGTGCCAGCTCACCCCTGACAGGGGCCCAAGAGACCCAGTACTTC. The chain carries TRBV18 and TRBJ2-5; 8 bases map to TRBD1. The CDR3 runs 15 residues. The junction had 4 bases not matched to a gene; V was cut back by 3 bases and J by 1 base. Per the germline V gene, CDR1 is KGHSH and CDR2 is LQKENI.

The J gene is TRBJ2-7, the V gene TRBV7-2; D is possibly TRBD2 (6 bases). V lost 1 base to trimming and J lost 2 bases, with 9 bases between them. This CDR3 has 14 amino acids. Germline assignment: CDR1 SGHTA and CDR2 FQGNSA. DNA for the CDR3: TGTGCCAGCAGCTTAGGACTAGACACCTACGAGCAGTACTTC. Its protein product is CASSLGLDTYEQYF. The full variable domain, in which reference TRBV7-2 and TRBJ2-7 provide the parts outside the CDR3, is GAGVSQSPSNKVTEKGKDVELRCDPISGHTALYWYRQSLGQGLEFLIYFQGNSAPDKSGLPSDRFSAERTGGSVSTLTIQRTQQEDSAVYLCASSLGLDTYEQYFGPGTRLTVT.

The chain carries TRBV7-8 and TRBJ2-1, with a possible D match to TRBD2 (6 bases). Germline V gene sequence: CDR1 SGHVS, CDR2 FQNEAQ. V was trimmed by 5 bases and J by 6 bases, leaving 14 bases between them. CDR3 size: 14 residues. CDR3 amino acids: CASSAGREINEQFF. CDR3 DNA sequence: TGTGCCAGCAGCGCGGGACGGGAGATCAATGAGCAGTTCTTC. The full variable domain, completed using reference TRBV7-8 and TRBJ2-1, is GAGVSQSPRYKVAKRGQDVALRCDPISGHVSLFWYQQALGQGPEFLTYFQNEAQLDKSGLPSDRFFAERPEGSVSTLKIQRTQQEDSAVYLCASSAGREINEQFFGPGTRLTVL.

This sequence joins TRBV30 and TRBJ1-5; tentative D call: TRBD1 (6 bases). From germline, CDR1 is GTSNPN and CDR2 SVGIG (reference sequence). This CDR3 has 15 residues. Trimming left V 1 base short and J 7 bases short, with 17 bases between. This chain's CDR3 is CAWSEQGRGGQPQHF. The CDR3 nucleotides are TGTGCCTGGAGTGAGCAGGGCAGGGGTGGCCAGCCCCAGCATTTT.

CDR3 amino acids: CASGLSGGSYNEQFF. The CDR3 bases are TGTGCTAGTGGTTTGTCGGGCGGGAGTTACAATGAGCAGTTCTTC. This chain connects TRBV12-5 to TRBJ2-1; TRBD2 matches 7 bases. V trimming: 2 bases; J trimming: 4 bases; junction bases outside the gene matches: 5. The CDR3 is 15 residues long. CDR1 is LGHNT, CDR2 FRNRAP, per germline. Full variable domain (rest looked up from reference TRBV12-5 and TRBJ2-1): DARVTQTPRHKVTEMGQEVTMRCQPILGHNTVFWYRQTMMQGLELLAYFRNRAPLDDSGMPKDRFSAEMPDATLATLKIQPSEPRDSAVYFCASGLSGGSYNEQFFGPGTRLTVL.

This chain links TRBV28 with TRBJ1-2; no clear D. Deletions cut 8 bases from V and 0 bases from J, with 13 bases between. The germline CDR1 and CDR2 sequences are MDHEN and SYDVKM. The CDR3 has 14 amino acids. CDR3 amino acids: CASHPDTSNYGYTF. The CDR3 DNA is TGTGCCAGCCATCCAGACACTTCTAACTATGGCTACACCTTC.

The chain employs TRBV5-1 and TRBJ2-7, with D possibly TRBD1 on 6 matching bases. The germline V gene has CDR1 SGHRS and CDR2 YFSETQ. The CDR3 is 13 amino acids. The V and J ends lost 4 bases and 2 bases respectively, with 10 bases between them. Here the CDR3 DNA reads TGCGCCAGCAGCCGGGACAAAACCTACGAGCAGTACTTC. This sequence encodes CASSRDKTYEQYF.

The genes are TRBV30 and TRBJ2-4, with 7 positions matching TRBD1. The CDR3 totals 12 residues. Trimming took 7 bases from V and 7 from J; bases not matched to a gene: 7. Germline V gene data show CDR1 as GTSNPN and CDR2 as SVGIG (reference sequence). Written as DNA, the CDR3 is TGTGCCTCACGCGGACAGGACAACATTCAGTACTTC. It translates to CASRGQDNIQYF.

The rearrangement links TRBV5-1 to TRBJ2-2; 7 nucleotides line up with TRBD1. V was clipped by 2 bases and J by 4 bases; unmatched bases: 5. CDR1 is SGHRS, CDR2 YFSETQ, per germline. This CDR3 comprises 15 residues. The CDR3 spells CASSFTSGGTGELFF. In nucleotides, the CDR3 is TGCGCCAGCAGCTTTACATCAGGGGGCACCGGGGAGCTGTTTTTT.

The rearrangement uses TRBV11-1 and TRBJ2-1; perhaps TRBD1 as D (5 bases). Germline loops: CDR1 SGHAT, CDR2 FQDESV (reference sequence). This CDR3 is built from 15 residues. Trimming pared 1 base from V and 4 bases from J, leaving 11 bases between. CDR3 in amino acids: CASSLEQEIYNEQFF. The CDR3 DNA sequence: TGTGCCAGCAGCTTAGAACAGGAGATTTACAATGAGCAGTTCTTC.